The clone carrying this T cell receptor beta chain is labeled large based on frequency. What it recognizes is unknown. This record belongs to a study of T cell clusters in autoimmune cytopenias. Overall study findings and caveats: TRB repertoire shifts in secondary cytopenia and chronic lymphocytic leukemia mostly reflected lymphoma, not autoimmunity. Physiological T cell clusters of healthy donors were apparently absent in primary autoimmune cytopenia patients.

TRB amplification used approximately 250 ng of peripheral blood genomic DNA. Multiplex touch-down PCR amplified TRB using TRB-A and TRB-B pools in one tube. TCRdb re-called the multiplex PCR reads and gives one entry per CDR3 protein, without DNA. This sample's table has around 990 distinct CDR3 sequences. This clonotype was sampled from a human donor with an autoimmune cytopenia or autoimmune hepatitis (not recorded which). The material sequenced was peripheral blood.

The CDR3 spells CASSPYPREGLNNEQFF. The chain links TRBV7-6 to TRBJ2-1; absent DNA, TCRdb's TRBD2 call cannot be checked. Germline V gene data show CDR1 as SGHVS and CDR2 as FNYEAQ. The CDR3 is 17 residues long.